Each of the 16 T cell receptor beta chains below was sequenced from the same sample in a study of cytomegalovirus exposure and HLA in healthy donors (dated by TCRdb to about 2017). Library creation used the immunoSEQ multiplex PCR assay. For the multiplex PCR, a mixture combining 60 forward primers for TCR Vbeta segments and 13 reverse primers for TCR Jbeta segments was used. TCRdb limited this immuneACCESS table to in-frame rearrangements with V and J called. A share of clones is missing; checked studies link under half to unresolved V genes, and the rest is unexplained. This sample comprises around 69,000 clones, over 60% of them detected only once. The top ten clones comprise 7.5% to 9% of the sample. Input material: PBMCs. The receptors shown here come from a man in his forties in good health and CMV-seropositive.

The chain recombines TRBV7-9 with TRBJ2-7; 14 positions match TRBD2. V shed 4 bases, J shed 4 bases, and the junction held 15 bases outside the gene matches. CDR3 length: 19 residues. Germline-derived CDR1 and CDR2 are SEHNR and FQNEAQ (reference sequence). The CDR3 DNA sequence: TGTGCCAGCAGCTCCCCGAGGGGACTAGCGGGAGTCGGCAAATACGAGCAGTACTTC. It translates to CASSSPRGLAGVGKYEQYF.

Regarding this clone: A junction end diverges from the germline sequence, so it may reflect a read error. The V and J genes are TRBV6-5 and TRBJ2-5; D unclear. The CDR3 loop spans 15 amino acids. CDR1 is MNHEY and CDR2 is SVGAGI in the germline V gene. The DNA of the CDR3 is TGTGCCAGCCGTTACGCGGCGGCGTACCAAGAGACCCAGTACTTC. Amino acids: CASRYAAAYQETQYF.

The chain combines TRBV12-5 with TRBJ2-5; TRBD1 aligns across 12 bases. In germline, CDR1 is LGHNT, CDR2 FRNRAP. This CDR3 contains 14 residues. J lost 7 bases, V lost 6 bases, and 6 bases had no gene match. This chain's CDR3 is CASGLGQGAGTQYF. The CDR3 DNA is TGTGCTAGTGGCCTGGGACAGGGGGCAGGGACCCAGTACTTC.

The rearrangement joins TRBV7-2 to TRBJ1-2, with D possibly being TRBD1 (6 bases). Germline CDR1 is SGHTA and CDR2 is FQGNSA. V lost 5 bases and J lost 2, with 12 bases in between. The CDR3 is 14 residues long. This CDR3 reads CASSARGQNYGYTF. The CDR3 DNA reads as TGTGCCAGCAGCGCGAGGGGACAAAACTATGGCTACACCTTC.

The CDR3 DNA reads TGTGCCAGCAGCTTGGGGCAGGGAGCGGGGGAGACCCAGTACTTC. Protein sequence: CASSLGQGAGETQYF. The chain combines TRBV5-6 with TRBJ2-5, with 7 positions matching TRBD2. V lost 0 bases and J lost 5; bases outside the gene matches: 7. The CDR3 loop spans 15 amino acids. Looked up from germline, CDR1 is SGHDT and CDR2 is YYEEEE.

V gene TRBV5-1 combines with J gene TRBJ2-5; 9 bases agree with TRBD2. CDR3 length: 15 residues. Unmatched junction bases numbered 9, after V lost 4 bases and J lost 5 bases. The V gene's germline CDR1 is SGHRS and CDR2 YFSETQ. CDR3 protein: CASSPLAGVYETQYF. In nucleotides, the CDR3 is TGCGCCAGCAGCCCGTTAGCGGGAGTCTATGAGACCCAGTACTTC.

The genes are TRBV4-3 and TRBJ2-7; 7 positions match TRBD2. Germline values: CDR1 LGHNA, CDR2 YSLEER. The CDR3 totals 15 residues. V trimming: 0 bases; J trimming: 4 bases; junction bases outside the gene matches: 6. For the CDR3, the DNA is TGCGCCAGCAGCCAAGAGGAGCGGGGCCCGTACGAGCAGTACTTC. Protein: CASSQEERGPYEQYF.

This chain uses TRBV5-6 with TRBJ2-3; 11 bases fit TRBD2. Germline-derived CDR1 and CDR2 are SGHDT and YYEEEE. There are 18 residues in the CDR3. The J segment lost 1 base and the V segment lost 4 bases, leaving 11 bases of the junction unmatched. This CDR3 is CASSDPIAGGRGTDTQYF. The CDR3 nucleotides read TGTGCCAGCAGCGATCCCATAGCGGGAGGGCGAGGCACAGATACGCAGTATTTT.

This clone was seen more than once but under ten times. The chain joins TRBV7-9 to TRBJ1-4; a weak D match, TRBD1 (6 bases). CDR1 is SEHNR and CDR2 is FQNEAQ in the germline V gene (reference sequence). The CDR3 sequence is 18 residues long. V was trimmed by 4 bases and J by 5 bases, leaving 23 bases between them. This CDR3 is CASSSYDLTTGRNEKLFF. The CDR3 nucleotides are TGTGCCAGCAGCTCATACGATCTCACGACAGGACGAAATGAAAAACTGTTTTTT.

The J gene is TRBJ2-1, the V gene TRBV5-1, with TRBD2 identical over 14 bases. Germline loops: CDR1 SGHRS, CDR2 YFSETQ. V dropped 4 bases and J dropped 7; count of bases not matched to a gene: 7. This CDR3 is built from 16 residues. The chain's CDR3 is CASSPGLAGVRNEQFF. The CDR3 DNA follows: TGCGCCAGCAGCCCGGGACTAGCGGGAGTCAGAAATGAGCAGTTCTTC.

V usage is TRBV5-1 and J usage is TRBJ1-1, with D perhaps matching TRBD1 (6 bases). Germline CDR1 is SGHRS and CDR2 is YFSETQ. The CDR3 has 13 amino acids. Trimming shortened V by 5 bases and J by 4 bases, and 12 bases separated the two germline ends. CDR3 in DNA: TGCGCCAGCAGGGGGGACATACTCACTGAAGCTTTCTTT. This codes for CASRGDILTEAFF.

The chain recombines TRBV29-1 with TRBJ2-5; 7 nucleotides match TRBD1. V dropped 0 bases and J dropped 7; count of bases not matched to a gene: 11. There are 15 residues in the CDR3. Looked up from germline, CDR1 is SQVTM and CDR2 is ANQGSEA. For the CDR3, the DNA is TGCAGCGTTGAAGATAAGACAGGGCAAGCTGGGACCCAGTACTTC. Its protein product is CSVEDKTGQAGTQYF.

This chain uses TRBV6-5 with TRBJ1-1; no definite D call. V was shortened by 6 bases and J by 2 bases, with 10 bases between the two germline ends. Per germline, CDR1 MNHEY and CDR2 SVGAGI. This CDR3 comprises 13 residues. This CDR3 reads CASSLLHNTEAFF. Here the CDR3 DNA reads TGTGCCAGCAGCCTACTACACAACACTGAAGCTTTCTTT.

This chain connects TRBV7-9 to TRBJ2-3, with 8 bases lining up with TRBD2. V gave up 0 bases and J gave up 0 bases; unmatched junction bases: 2. In germline, CDR1 is SEHNR, CDR2 FQNEAQ (reference sequence). The CDR3 spans 16 residues. The CDR3: CASSLALAGSTDTQYF. In DNA, the CDR3 is TGTGCCAGCAGCTTAGCGTTAGCGGGAAGCACAGATACGCAGTATTTT.

J is TRBJ2-2 and V is TRBV7-8, with 8 bases that match TRBD1. Germline-derived CDR1 and CDR2 are SGHVS and FQNEAQ. Germline trimming cut 3 bases from V and 6 bases from J; bases unmatched to any gene: 9. The CDR3 contains 16 residues. In DNA form, the CDR3 reads TGTGCCAGCAGCTTTTCCGGACAGGGTCGAGCCGGGGAGCTGTTTTTT. Translating gives CASSFSGQGRAGELFF.

This clone was seen once. The chain is built from TRBV7-9 and TRBJ2-5; maybe TRBD1 (6 bases). V was shortened by 5 bases and J by 7 bases, with 14 bases between the two germline ends. The CDR3 sequence is 13 residues long. CDR1 and CDR2 (germline): SEHNR, FQNEAQ (reference sequence). Written as DNA, the CDR3 is TGTGCCAGCAGCGTGGACCAGGGGACGACCCAGTACTTC. Translating it yields CASSVDQGTTQYF.